Shown below are 9 T cell receptor beta chains from a single sample sequenced in a study of post-analysis software for immune sequencing data. Incorporated into the TCR beta cDNA libraries were unique molecular identifiers, which served to reduce PCR and sequencing biases. TCRdb fed the PCR reads into MiXCR, producing one record per CDR3 protein. The sample records under 200,000 distinct CDR3 sequences, 25% to 35% being singletons. Whole-study findings and limits: Patients carried roughly 5 TRBV segments more frequently than controls did, and TRBV5-6, TRBV5-1 and TRBV20-1 were among them.

For these TCRs, the target antigens are not known. Sequencing was done on a sample of blood. The receptors here all came from a girl younger than 18 with multiple sclerosis.

This clonotype was counted ten times or more. J is TRBJ2-1 and V is TRBV29-1; D gene uncertain. Trimming left V 6 bases short and J 4 bases short, with 19 bases between. The CDR3 consists of 15 residues. Germline CDR1 SQVTM, CDR2 ANQGSEA. The CDR3: CSVKASQEAYNEQFF. CDR3 DNA sequence: TGCAGCGTGAAGGCCAGCCAAGAGGCGTACAATGAGCAGTTCTTC.

This clonotype has ten or more counts. V usage is TRBV12-3 or TRBV12-4 and J usage is TRBJ1-2; possibly TRBD1 for D (6 bases). The CDR3 consists of 16 residues. V lost 4 bases to trimming and J lost 4 bases, with 19 bases between them. The CDR3 nucleotides read TGTGCCAGCAGTTACCCGGGGGGGGGCGCGAGCTATGGCTACACCTTC. As protein: CASSYPGGGASYGYTF.

Many counts were recorded for this clonotype. The rearrangement joins TRBV6-6 to TRBJ2-7; D is unclear. V dropped 8 bases and J dropped 2 bases, with 10 bases sitting between them. CDR3 length equals 12 residues. Looked up from germline, CDR1 is MNHNY and CDR2 is SVGAGI (reference sequence). Written as DNA, the CDR3 is TGTGCCAGCCGCGAAGGGCCCTACGAGCAGTACTTC. Residues: CASREGPYEQYF.

This clonotype occurred many times. V and J are TRBV2 and TRBJ2-7; TRBD2 matches at 7 bases. Germline values: CDR1 SNHLY, CDR2 FYNNEI. V gave up 7 bases and J gave up 6 bases; unmatched junction bases: 9. The length of the CDR3 is 13 residues. The CDR3 loop is CASNRLRELEQYF. CDR3 coding DNA: TGTGCCAGCAACCGTCTGCGGGAGCTCGAGCAGTACTTC.

This rearrangement joins TRBV5-1 to TRBJ1-2, with 7 bases that match TRBD1. Germline V gene lookup returns CDR1 SGHRS and CDR2 YFSETQ. The CDR3 spans 16 residues. Trimming cost V 0 bases and J 2 bases; bases outside gene matches: 7. The CDR3 DNA sequence: TGCGCCAGCAGCTTGGATGCGGGACAGCTAAACTATGGCTACACCTTC. This gives the protein CASSLDAGQLNYGYTF.

Remarks on this clonotype: A much larger clone lies one base from this, so it may be a read error. This chain connects TRBV6-2 or TRBV6-3 to TRBJ2-1; no clear D. Looked up from germline, CDR1 is MNHEY and CDR2 is SVGEGT. This CDR3 has 13 amino acids. CDR3 bases: TGTGCCAGCAGGTACTTAGTCGGTGGGGAGCAGTTCTTC. Amino acid sequence: CASRYLVGGEQFF.

This sequence joins TRBV20-1 and TRBJ2-3; D is ambiguous. Per the germline V gene, CDR1 is DFQATT and CDR2 is SNEGSKA (reference sequence). The V end lost 0 bases, the J end lost 0 bases, and 10 bases lay between the germline ends. The CDR3 consists of 15 residues. CDR3 amino acids: CSARDPAASTDTQYF. The CDR3 DNA reads TGCAGTGCTAGAGATCCGGCGGCTAGCACAGATACGCAGTATTTT.

This clonotype appeared many times. This chain links TRBV11-3 with TRBJ2-3; D perhaps matches TRBD2 (6 bases). Germline values: CDR1 SGHNT, CDR2 YENEEA. There are 15 residues in the CDR3. Trimming stripped 4 bases from V and 4 bases from J, with 15 bases between. Here the CDR3 DNA reads TGTGCCAGCAGCTCAAATAGCGGAAGCTCAGATACGCAGTATTTT. Translation: CASSSNSGSSDTQYF. Based on the CDR3 plus reference TRBV11-3 and TRBJ2-3, the full variable domain is EAGVVQSPRYKIIEKKQPVAFWCNPISGHNTLYWYLQNLGQGPELLIRYENEEAVDDSQLPKDRFSAERLKGVDSTLKIQPAELGDSAVYLCASSSNSGSSDTQYFGPGTRLTVL.

The chain is built from TRBV2 and TRBJ1-5; 9 nucleotides align to TRBD1. Germline lookup yields CDR1 SNHLY and CDR2 FYNNEI. J gave up 5 bases and V 3 bases, and 2 bases lay outside the gene matches. CDR3 length: 14 amino acids. CDR3 loop: CASSETGGYQPQHF. The CDR3 DNA follows: TGTGCCAGCAGTGAGACAGGGGGGTATCAGCCCCAGCATTTT.